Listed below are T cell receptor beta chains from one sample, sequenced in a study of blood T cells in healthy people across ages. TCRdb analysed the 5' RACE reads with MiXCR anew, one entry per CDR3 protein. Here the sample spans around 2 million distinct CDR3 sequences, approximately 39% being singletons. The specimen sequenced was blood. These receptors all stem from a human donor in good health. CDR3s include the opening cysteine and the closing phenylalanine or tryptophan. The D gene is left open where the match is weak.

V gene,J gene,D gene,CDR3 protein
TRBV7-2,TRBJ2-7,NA,CTSSLDGTYEQYF
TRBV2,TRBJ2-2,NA,CASIGATNTGELFF
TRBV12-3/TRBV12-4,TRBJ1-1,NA,CASSSVGPRTEAFF
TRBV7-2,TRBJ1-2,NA,CASSFVRTYGYTF
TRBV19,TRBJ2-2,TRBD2,CASSITFSGLAGSTGELFF
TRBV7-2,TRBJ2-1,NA,CASSSSWGEQFF
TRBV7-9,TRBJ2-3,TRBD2,CASSLSAGGLTDTQYF
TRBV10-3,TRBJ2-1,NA,CAISVGRTFSEAYNEQFF
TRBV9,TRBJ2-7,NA,CASSVGEGFGYEQYF
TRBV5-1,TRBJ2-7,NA,CASSLGSSYEQYF
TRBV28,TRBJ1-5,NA,CASRGEYSNQLQHF